These T cell receptor beta chains were read from a single sample in a study of T-cell memory formation after mild COVID-19. TCRdb itself ran the 5' RACE reads through MiXCR, one entry per CDR3 protein. Here the sample spans approximately 340,000 distinct CDR3 sequences, more than 15% being singletons. Sequencing was performed on PBMCs or a T cell subset sorted from them (not recorded which). The receptors were gathered from a young man who had mild COVID-19 (a few samples of this study predate the infection). Cell type and time point are not known. The CDR3 runs from the conserved cysteine through the conserved F or W. D genes are given only for firm matches. Some rows mark clone size as missing; the rest say once, few, many or name a class of expanded clone.

V gene: TRBV27
J gene: TRBJ2-1
D gene: TRBD1
clone size: .
CDR3 protein: CASRRPGQGREQFF
CDR3 DNA: TGTGCCAGCAGGCGCCCGGGACAGGGCCGGGAGCAGTTCTTC

V gene: TRBV7-9
J gene: TRBJ2-1
D gene: TRBD1
clone size: few
CDR3 protein: CASSLVGGPYNEQFF
CDR3 DNA: TGTGCCAGCAGCTTAGTAGGGGGCCCCTACAATGAGCAGTTCTTC

V gene: TRBV7-2
J gene: TRBJ1-1
D gene: .
clone size: few
CDR3 protein: CASSFHQGPGTEAFF
CDR3 DNA: TGTGCCAGCAGCTTTCACCAGGGGCCGGGCACTGAAGCTTTCTTT

V gene: TRBV11-2
J gene: TRBJ1-2
D gene: .
clone size: .
CDR3 protein: CAARGNYGYTF
CDR3 DNA: TGTGCCGCTAGGGGTAACTATGGCTACACCTTC

V gene: TRBV5-4
J gene: TRBJ1-6
D gene: .
clone size: .
CDR3 protein: CASSLEGADSYSPLHF
CDR3 DNA: TGTGCCAGCAGCTTGGAGGGAGCCGACAGCTATTCACCCCTCCACTTT

V gene: TRBV4-3
J gene: TRBJ2-4
D gene: .
clone size: few
CDR3 protein: CASSQERTARIQYF
CDR3 DNA: TGCGCCAGCAGCCAAGAGAGAACCGCCCGGATTCAGTACTTC

V gene: TRBV6-5
J gene: TRBJ1-6
D gene: TRBD1
clone size: .
CDR3 protein: CASSYPLRQGNNSPLHF
CDR3 DNA: TGTGCCAGCAGTTACCCTCTAAGACAGGGGAATAATTCACCCCTCCACTTT

V gene: TRBV7-2
J gene: TRBJ1-6
D gene: TRBD1
clone size: .
CDR3 protein: CASSFTTGRQREPLHF
CDR3 DNA: TGTGCCAGCAGCTTCACGACAGGGAGGCAGAGAGAACCCCTCCACTTT

V gene: TRBV6-6
J gene: TRBJ2-3
D gene: TRBD2
clone size: few
CDR3 protein: CASNNPGLAQYF
CDR3 DNA: TGTGCCAGCAATAATCCGGGACTAGCTCAGTATTTT

V gene: TRBV20-1
J gene: TRBJ2-3
D gene: .
clone size: .
CDR3 protein: CSASLAEGADTQYF
CDR3 DNA: TGCAGTGCTAGTTTGGCTGAAGGGGCAGATACGCAGTATTTT

V gene: TRBV15
J gene: TRBJ2-5
D gene: .
clone size: .
CDR3 protein: CATSRNRETQYF
CDR3 DNA: TGTGCCACCAGCAGGAACAGGGAGACCCAGTACTTC

V gene: TRBV27
J gene: TRBJ2-3
D gene: .
clone size: many
CDR3 protein: CASSPLYTDTQYF
CDR3 DNA: TGTGCCAGCAGTCCCCTTTACACAGATACGCAGTATTTT

V gene: TRBV28
J gene: TRBJ2-4
D gene: .
clone size: many
CDR3 protein: CASRGVGGLENIQYF
CDR3 DNA: TGTGCCAGCAGAGGGGTCGGGGGATTGGAAAACATTCAGTACTTC

V gene: TRBV5-1
J gene: TRBJ2-2
D gene: .
clone size: .
CDR3 protein: CASSTLGSLNTGELFF
CDR3 DNA: TGCGCCAGCAGCACTTTAGGCAGTCTCAACACCGGGGAGCTGTTTTTT